The following is a T cell receptor beta chain sequence with its context. The specificity of this receptor is unknown. Base-call qualities are not available, and no considerably larger clone is one nucleotide away. Between the V and J ends, shortened by 2 bases and 1 base respectively, the junction contains 6 bases. The CDR3 has 13 amino acids, counting the end cysteine and phenylalanine. Only the CDR3 region is kept as DNA, spanning 39 bases read in frame from base 1. These data belong to a study of CD8+ T cells in alopecia areata (dated by TCRdb to the late 2010s). Notes on the research overall: The treated patients, all with moderate-to-severe alopecia areata, were enrolled in an open-label pilot trial of oral tofacitinib given at 5 to 10 mg twice daily. Patients received tofacitinib for 6 to 18 months and were then followed off drug for 6 months to check for delayed response and recurrence. High-throughput TCRbeta sequencing was used to examine T cell clonal expansion in alopecia areata in both the C3H/HeJ mouse model and human patients. Human TCRbeta sequencing covered scalp tissue and sorted CD4+ and CD8+ peripheral blood T cells from patchy and totalis/universalis alopecia areata patients and healthy controls. Biopsies were taken from tofacitinib-treated patients at baseline and again at 4 and 24 weeks into treatment, and several of those patients also had a later scalp biopsy. Scalp clonality was compared across normal scalp (n=4), patchy alopecia areata scalp (n=8), and alopecia totalis/universalis scalp (n=8). RNA was extracted with the PAXgene miRNA kit for fixed scalp, the miRNeasy kit for PBMCs, and the RNeasy kit for mouse skin. TCRbeta CDR3 regions were amplified by immunoSEQ multiplex PCR using 35 Vbeta forward and 13 Jbeta reverse primers. Here is what the overall study found, with its caveats: TCR sequences shared between patients were less clear than in mice, possibly partly because of HLA diversity in the patient population. Compared with normal scalp, lesional scalp had higher clonality and more expanded CD8+ clones, particularly in alopecia totalis/universalis, a pattern that suggests antigenic drive. Scalp TCR repertoire analysis is complicated because resident alphabeta T cells in normal human skin are also sequenced, whereas mouse skin is dominated by gammadelta T cells.

Library preparation was by the immunoSEQ multiplex PCR assay. RNA was extracted from all samples and reverse transcribed into cDNA as template for TCR sequencing. First-strand cDNA was synthesized with SuperScript III using a 2:1 mix of oligo-dT and random hexamers. Amplification bias was assessed with a synthetic immune receptor repertoire, and residual bias was removed computationally. Per the source publication's procedure: Raw reads were preprocessed to remove errors, and CDR3 was defined according to IMGT conventions as the region from the conserved cysteine to phenylalanine. Clonality was computed by normalizing Shannon entropy by log2 of the number of productive unique TCRs and subtracting the result from 1. Whether scalp clones were CD4 or CD8 was inferred by matching scalp TCRbeta sequences against CD4 and CD8 repertoires sorted from blood. TCRdb re-hosts the immuneACCESS table, in-frame sequences only. Its copies lack some clones; in the studies checked, an unresolved V gene accounts for under half of them, and the cause for the rest is not known. V and J calls and clone size are given by that table; D and trimming were obtained from the DNA. Across this sample there are 20,000 or so clones, with around three fifths seen only once. Approximately 6.3% of the sample belongs to the ten largest clones.

The sample's time point label, in plain terms: baseline before oral tofacitinib. Lesional scalp punch biopsies and peripheral blood were collected from alopecia areata patients. Human scalp biopsies were immediately fixed in PAXgene tissue containers. The sample here was skin, taken at week 0. The TCR sequence derives from a human donor with alopecia areata. The sequence is built from TRBV5-7 and TRBJ1-1, with no confidently assigned D gene. TRBV5-7 is classed as an ORF, of uncertain function. The nucleotide sequence reads TGTGCCAGCAGCTTCGAGAGGAACACTGAAGCTTTCTTT. Translation gives CASSFERNTEAFF.